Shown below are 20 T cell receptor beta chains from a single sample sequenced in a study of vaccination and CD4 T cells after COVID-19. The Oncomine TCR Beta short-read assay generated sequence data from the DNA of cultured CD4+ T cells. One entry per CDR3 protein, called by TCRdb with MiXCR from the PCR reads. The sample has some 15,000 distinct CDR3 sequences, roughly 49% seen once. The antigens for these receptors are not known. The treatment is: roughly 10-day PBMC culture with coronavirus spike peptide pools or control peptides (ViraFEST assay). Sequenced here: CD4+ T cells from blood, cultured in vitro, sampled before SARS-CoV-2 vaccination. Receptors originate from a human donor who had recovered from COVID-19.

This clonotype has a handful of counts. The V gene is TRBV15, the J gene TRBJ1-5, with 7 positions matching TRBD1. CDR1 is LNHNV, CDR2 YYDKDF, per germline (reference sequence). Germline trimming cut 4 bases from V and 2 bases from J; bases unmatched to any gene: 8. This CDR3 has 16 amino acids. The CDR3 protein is CATSKGQVLGNQPQHF. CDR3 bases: TGTGCCACCAGCAAAGGACAGGTTTTGGGCAATCAGCCCCAGCATTTT.

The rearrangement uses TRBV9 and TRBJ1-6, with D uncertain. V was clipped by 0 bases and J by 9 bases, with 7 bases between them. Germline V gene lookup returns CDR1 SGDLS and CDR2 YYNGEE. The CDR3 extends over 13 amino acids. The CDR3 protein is CASSVGGFSPLHF. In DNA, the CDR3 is TGTGCCAGCAGCGTAGGTGGCTTTTCACCCCTCCACTTT.

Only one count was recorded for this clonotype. The CDR3, as DNA: TGTGCCAGCGGGCAGTTTGCCACCGGGGAGCTGTTTTTT. It specifies CASGQFATGELFF. The chain has TRBV3-1 and TRBJ2-2; unclear D gene. The CDR3 runs 13 residues. Germline V gives CDR1 LGHDT, CDR2 YNNKEL (reference sequence). V dropped 8 bases and J dropped 4 bases, with 11 bases sitting between them.

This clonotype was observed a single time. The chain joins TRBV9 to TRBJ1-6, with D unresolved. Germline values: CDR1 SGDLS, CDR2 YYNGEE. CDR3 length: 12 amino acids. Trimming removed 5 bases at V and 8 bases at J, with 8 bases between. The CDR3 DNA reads TGTGCCAGCAGAGGGTTAGATTCACCCCTCCACTTT. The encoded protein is CASRGLDSPLHF.

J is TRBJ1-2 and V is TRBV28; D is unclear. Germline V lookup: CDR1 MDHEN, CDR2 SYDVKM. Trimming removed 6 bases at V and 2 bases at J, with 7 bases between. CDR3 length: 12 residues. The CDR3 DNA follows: TGTGCCAGCAGCTTGAAGAACTATGGCTACACCTTC. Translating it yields CASSLKNYGYTF.

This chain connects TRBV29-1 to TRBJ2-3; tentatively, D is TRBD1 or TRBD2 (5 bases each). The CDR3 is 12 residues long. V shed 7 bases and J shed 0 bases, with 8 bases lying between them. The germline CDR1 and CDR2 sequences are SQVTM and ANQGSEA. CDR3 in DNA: TGCAGCGGAGGGGCTAGCACAGATACGCAGTATTTT. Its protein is CSGGASTDTQYF.

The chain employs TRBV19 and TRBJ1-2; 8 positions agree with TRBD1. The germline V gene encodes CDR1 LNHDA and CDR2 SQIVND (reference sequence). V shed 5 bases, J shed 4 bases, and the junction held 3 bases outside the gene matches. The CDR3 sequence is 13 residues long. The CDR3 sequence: CASSLGQGYGYTF. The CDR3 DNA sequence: TGTGCCAGTAGTCTAGGACAGGGCTATGGCTACACCTTC.

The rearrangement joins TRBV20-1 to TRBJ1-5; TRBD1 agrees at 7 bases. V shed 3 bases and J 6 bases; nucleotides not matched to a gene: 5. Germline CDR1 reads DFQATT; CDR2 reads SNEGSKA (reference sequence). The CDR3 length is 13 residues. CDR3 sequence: CSASFTGAQPQHF. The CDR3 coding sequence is TGCAGTGCTAGTTTTACAGGGGCTCAGCCCCAGCATTTT.

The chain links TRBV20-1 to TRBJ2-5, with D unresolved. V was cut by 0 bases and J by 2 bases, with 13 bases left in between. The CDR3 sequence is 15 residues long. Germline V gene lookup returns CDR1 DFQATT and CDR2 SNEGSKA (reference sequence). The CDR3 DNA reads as TGCAGTGCTAGAGATTTTGGTTCGGAACAAGAGACCCAGTACTTC. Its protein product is CSARDFGSEQETQYF.

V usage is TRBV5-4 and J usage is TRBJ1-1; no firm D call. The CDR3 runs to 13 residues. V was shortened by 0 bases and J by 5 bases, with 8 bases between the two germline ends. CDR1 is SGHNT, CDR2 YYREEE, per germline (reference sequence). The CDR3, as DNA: TGTGCCAGCAGCTTGGAGGGTCGAACTGAAGCTTTCTTT. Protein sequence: CASSLEGRTEAFF.

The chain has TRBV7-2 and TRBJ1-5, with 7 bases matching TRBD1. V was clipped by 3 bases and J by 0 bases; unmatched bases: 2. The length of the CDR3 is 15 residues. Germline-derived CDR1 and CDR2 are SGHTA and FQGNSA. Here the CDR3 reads CASSLGQTSNQPQHF. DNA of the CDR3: TGTGCCAGCAGCTTGGGACAGACTAGCAATCAGCCCCAGCATTTT.

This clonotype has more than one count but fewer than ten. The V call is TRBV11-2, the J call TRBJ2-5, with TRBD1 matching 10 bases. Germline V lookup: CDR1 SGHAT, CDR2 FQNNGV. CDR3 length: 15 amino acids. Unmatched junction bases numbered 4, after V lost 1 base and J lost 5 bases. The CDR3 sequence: CASSLVGTGVETQYF. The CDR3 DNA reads TGTGCCAGCAGCTTAGTCGGGACAGGGGTGGAGACCCAGTACTTC. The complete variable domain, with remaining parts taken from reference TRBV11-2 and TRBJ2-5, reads EAGVAQSPRYKIIEKRQSVAFWCNPISGHATLYWYQQILGQGPKLLIQFQNNGVVDDSQLPKDRFSAERLKGVDSTLKIQPAKLEDSAVYLCASSLVGTGVETQYFGPGTRLLVL.

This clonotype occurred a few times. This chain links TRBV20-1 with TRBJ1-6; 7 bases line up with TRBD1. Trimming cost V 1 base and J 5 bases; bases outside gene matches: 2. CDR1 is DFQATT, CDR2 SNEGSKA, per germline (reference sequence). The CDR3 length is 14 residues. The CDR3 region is CSARVGGDNSPLHF. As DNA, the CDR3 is TGCAGTGCTAGAGTAGGGGGCGATAATTCACCCCTCCACTTT.

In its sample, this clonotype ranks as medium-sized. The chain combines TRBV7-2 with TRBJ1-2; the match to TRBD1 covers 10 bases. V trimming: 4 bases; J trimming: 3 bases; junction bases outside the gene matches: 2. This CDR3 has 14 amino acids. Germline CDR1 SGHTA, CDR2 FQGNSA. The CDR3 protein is CASSSGQGDYGYTF. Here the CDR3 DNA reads TGTGCCAGCAGCTCAGGACAGGGGGACTATGGCTACACCTTC.

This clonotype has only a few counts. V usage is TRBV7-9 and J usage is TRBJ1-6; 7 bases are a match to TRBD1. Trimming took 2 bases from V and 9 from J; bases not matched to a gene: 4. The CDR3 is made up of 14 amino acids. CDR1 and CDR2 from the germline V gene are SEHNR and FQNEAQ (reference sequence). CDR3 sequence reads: CASSLTGVGSPLHF. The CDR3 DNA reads TGTGCCAGCAGCTTAACAGGGGTGGGTTCACCCCTCCACTTT.

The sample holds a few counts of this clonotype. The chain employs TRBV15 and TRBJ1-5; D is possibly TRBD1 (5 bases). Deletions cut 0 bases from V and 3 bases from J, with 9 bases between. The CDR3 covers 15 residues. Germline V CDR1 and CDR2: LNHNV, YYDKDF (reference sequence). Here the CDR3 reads CATSREGRHNQPQHF. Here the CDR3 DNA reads TGTGCCACCAGCAGAGAGGGACGGCACAATCAGCCCCAGCATTTT.

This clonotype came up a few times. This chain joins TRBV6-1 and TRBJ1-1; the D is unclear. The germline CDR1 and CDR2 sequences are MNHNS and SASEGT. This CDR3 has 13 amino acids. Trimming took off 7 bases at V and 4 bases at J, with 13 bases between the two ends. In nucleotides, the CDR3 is TGTGCCAGCACCCAAACCCTTTTCACTGAAGCTTTCTTT. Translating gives CASTQTLFTEAFF.

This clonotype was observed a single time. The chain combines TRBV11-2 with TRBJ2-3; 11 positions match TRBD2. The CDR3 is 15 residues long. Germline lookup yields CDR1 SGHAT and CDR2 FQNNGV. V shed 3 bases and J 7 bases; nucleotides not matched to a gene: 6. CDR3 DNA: TGTGCCAGCAGCTTTTTGGCTAGCGGGAGGAATACGCAGTATTTT. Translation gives CASSFLASGRNTQYF.

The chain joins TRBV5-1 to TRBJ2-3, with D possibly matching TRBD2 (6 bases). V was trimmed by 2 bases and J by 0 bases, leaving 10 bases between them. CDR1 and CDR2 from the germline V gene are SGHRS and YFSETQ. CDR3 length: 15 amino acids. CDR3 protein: CASSLLGTSTDTQYF. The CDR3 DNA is TGCGCCAGCAGCTTACTAGGGACTAGCACAGATACGCAGTATTTT. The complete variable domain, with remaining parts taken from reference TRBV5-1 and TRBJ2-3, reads KAGVTQTPRYLIKTRGQQVTLSCSPISGHRSVSWYQQTPGQGLQFLFEYFSETQRNKGNFPGRFSGRQFSNSRSEMNVSTLELGDSALYLCASSLLGTSTDTQYFGPGTRLTVL.

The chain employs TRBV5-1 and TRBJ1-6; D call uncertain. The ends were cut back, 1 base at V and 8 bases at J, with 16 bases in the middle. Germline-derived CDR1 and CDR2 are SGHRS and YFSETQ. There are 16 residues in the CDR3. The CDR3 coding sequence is TGCGCCAGCAGCTTGATTCCGGATCGGTGGGATTCACCCCTCCACTTT. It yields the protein CASSLIPDRWDSPLHF.